A selection of T cell receptor beta chains follows, all from one sample in a study of blood T cell repertoires in COVID-19. Only in-frame clones appear in the TCRdb table, and some are missing; sequencing was by immunoSEQ multiplex PCR. The profile shows around 450,000 clones, around 87% of them singletons. The sequenced sample was PBMCs or T cells enriched from blood (not recorded which). These receptors came from a woman between 18 and 29 years old who had recovered from COVID-19. The CDR3 runs from the conserved cysteine through the conserved F or W.

TRBV28,CASSLKLLGAAKNIQYF
TRBV19,CASSTRDFYEQYF
TRBV2,CAISFGDGETQYF
TRBV7-9,CASSSAGAGTQETQYF
TRBV25-1,CASSRGGAVDEQFF
TRBV12-5,CASGLVRGQGLRGTEAFF
TRBV28,CASSSVNTEAFF
TRBV5-1,CASSFSGASTEAFF
TRBV4-1,CASSQVRGEETQYF
TRBV6-5,CASSRSGGSYEQYF
TRBV14,CASSQSGQRVETQYF
TRBV27,CASSLPTHEPTNYGYTF
TRBV7-9,CASRLFRDSAHNEQFF
TRBV10-1,CASSPGTGTTEAFF
TRBV6-5,CASSYSSVMGAMARVF
TRBV25-1,CASSAPTGANEKLFF
TRBV5-4,CASSLKLGQGETQYF
TRBV10-2,CASKGTEAFF
TRBV6-5,CASAGQGARDSPLHF
TRBV7-9,CASSLGQNTEAFF
TRBV7-3,CASSLSREDRTEAFF
TRBV2,CASSFDGVEKLFF
TRBV4-1,CASSQVGGGLAKNIQYF
TRBV27,CASSPGVGYEQYF
TRBV4-1,CASSPLGREAFF
TRBV5-1,CASSPAPPLAGAPADTQYF
TRBV27,CASSYQGSNSPLHF
TRBV4-1,CASSQEALAGFYEQYF
TRBV7-2,CASSLTSLGETQYF
TRBV19,CASSPGDEVEAFF
TRBV19,CATGGSSGNTIYF
TRBV5-1,CASSSSTGGNYGYTF
TRBV11-3,CASSFDRSTMAGGETQYF
TRBV4-1,CASSQIQGADQPQHF
TRBV21-1,CASSKAGSGNTIYF
TRBV7-2,CASSQVVVDYEQYF
TRBV2,CASSEYRAYEQYF
TRBV24-1,CATRQGIGEQYF
TRBV19,CASSILGDQPQHF
TRBV29-1,CSARTVMNTEAFF
TRBV5-8,CASSLARASGGVDNEQFF
TRBV5-8,CASSLGLRGLAGGEETQYF
TRBV6-5,CASSQLAGRNEQFF
TRBV7-8,CASSERTSFQVGQYF
TRBV25-1,CASSPPGQGNQPQHF
TRBV18,CASSRFGQEAGEQYF
TRBV5-1,CASSLAIGQGASYTF
TRBV30,CAWSDQGGYEQYF
TRBV2,CAGGSRREETQYF
TRBV3-1/TRBV3-2,CASTLQGQGSEAFF
TRBV9,CASSGGTVRGYTF
TRBV11-2,CASSFLTDRDEAFF
TRBV5-5,CASSLLGEAFF
TRBV11-2,CASSLGGNNSPLHF
TRBV9,CASSPKLQGTLSGANVLTF